The rows below give T cell receptor beta chains drawn from one sample of a study of cytomegalovirus exposure and HLA in healthy donors. Profiled with immunoSEQ multiplex PCR; TCRdb holds only in-frame clones, not every one. The sample gives 90,000 or so clones, roughly 85% of which show up once; approximately 22% is in the top ten. The sequenced sample consisted of PBMCs. Receptor source: a man younger than 30 in good health and CMV-seropositive. CDR3s include the opening cysteine and the closing phenylalanine or tryptophan. Fields, in order: J gene, V gene, CDR3 length, D gene, clone size, CDR3 protein, CDR3 DNA. The D gene is left open where the match is weak. Clone sizes are given selectively: once, few, many, or a class where the clone is expanded.

j_call: TRBJ2-3
v_call: TRBV5-1
cdr3_length: 13
d_call: -
clone_size: -
cdr3_aa: CASSGQGTDTQYF
cdr3_nt: TGCGCCAGCAGCGGTCAGGGAACAGATACGCAGTATTTT

j_call: TRBJ2-2
v_call: TRBV18
cdr3_length: 16
d_call: TRBD2
clone_size: -
cdr3_aa: CASSRTSGTNTGELFF
cdr3_nt: TGTGCCAGCTCTCGGACTAGCGGGACGAACACCGGGGAGCTGTTTTTT

j_call: TRBJ1-2
v_call: TRBV6-1
cdr3_length: 13
d_call: -
clone_size: -
cdr3_aa: CASSDFGLYGYTF
cdr3_nt: TGTGCCAGCAGTGATTTCGGACTATATGGCTACACCTTC

j_call: TRBJ1-2
v_call: TRBV5-4
cdr3_length: 16
d_call: -
clone_size: -
cdr3_aa: CASSPPGGNLYYGYTF
cdr3_nt: TGTGCCAGCAGCCCCCCGGGAGGGAATCTCTACTATGGCTACACCTTC

j_call: TRBJ1-3
v_call: TRBV25-1
cdr3_length: 16
d_call: -
clone_size: few
cdr3_aa: CASSVPTGGSGNTIYF
cdr3_nt: TGTGCCAGCAGTGTTCCCACCGGGGGGTCTGGAAACACCATATATTTT

j_call: TRBJ2-7
v_call: TRBV6-5
cdr3_length: 14
d_call: -
clone_size: -
cdr3_aa: CASGRKQVTYEQYF
cdr3_nt: TGTGCCAGCGGCCGAAAACAGGTTACCTACGAGCAGTACTTC

j_call: TRBJ1-5
v_call: TRBV19
cdr3_length: 15
d_call: TRBD1
clone_size: few
cdr3_aa: CASTQGAHSNQPQHF
cdr3_nt: TGTGCCAGTACCCAGGGGGCCCATAGCAATCAGCCCCAGCATTTT

j_call: TRBJ1-5
v_call: TRBV28
cdr3_length: 17
d_call: TRBD1
clone_size: -
cdr3_aa: CASSKRTGALSNQPQHF
cdr3_nt: TGTGCCAGCAGTAAACGGACAGGGGCCCTTAGCAATCAGCCCCAGCATTTT

j_call: TRBJ2-5
v_call: TRBV5-4
cdr3_length: 15
d_call: TRBD1
clone_size: -
cdr3_aa: CAIRAGQGAEETQYF
cdr3_nt: TGTGCCATCCGTGCGGGACAGGGGGCAGAAGAGACCCAGTACTTC

j_call: TRBJ2-2
v_call: TRBV28
cdr3_length: 15
d_call: TRBD1
clone_size: -
cdr3_aa: CAYSPTGSNTGELFF
cdr3_nt: TGTGCCTATAGCCCGACAGGGTCCAACACCGGGGAGCTGTTTTTT

j_call: TRBJ2-1
v_call: TRBV25-1
cdr3_length: 16
d_call: TRBD1
clone_size: -
cdr3_aa: CASSDRGGTGGSEQFF
cdr3_nt: TGTGCCAGCAGTGATAGGGGGGGGACAGGGGGCAGTGAGCAGTTCTTC

j_call: TRBJ1-2
v_call: TRBV7-2
cdr3_length: 15
d_call: -
clone_size: -
cdr3_aa: CASTVGGRVNYGYTF
cdr3_nt: TGTGCCAGCACCGTCGGGGGGCGAGTTAACTATGGCTACACCTTC

j_call: TRBJ2-7
v_call: TRBV9
cdr3_length: 15
d_call: TRBD2
clone_size: -
cdr3_aa: CASSVSSGRADEQYF
cdr3_nt: TGTGCCAGCAGCGTTAGTAGCGGGAGGGCCGACGAGCAGTACTTC

j_call: TRBJ1-5
v_call: TRBV11-2
cdr3_length: 14
d_call: -
clone_size: once
cdr3_aa: CASSIAGANQPQHF
cdr3_nt: TGTGCCAGCAGCATCGCAGGGGCTAATCAGCCCCAGCATTTT

j_call: TRBJ1-4
v_call: TRBV6-1
cdr3_length: 16
d_call: -
clone_size: once
cdr3_aa: CASSDGGGARGEKLFF
cdr3_nt: TGTGCCAGCAGTGATGGGGGGGGAGCCCGTGGAGAAAAACTGTTTTTT

j_call: TRBJ2-2
v_call: TRBV9
cdr3_length: 15
d_call: TRBD1
clone_size: few
cdr3_aa: CASSAQGAEAGELFF
cdr3_nt: TGTGCCAGCAGCGCACAGGGGGCTGAGGCCGGGGAGCTGTTTTTT

j_call: TRBJ2-7
v_call: TRBV9
cdr3_length: 15
d_call: -
clone_size: -
cdr3_aa: CASSPMLAGSYEQYF
cdr3_nt: TGTGCCAGCAGCCCCATGCTGGCAGGGTCCTACGAGCAGTACTTC

j_call: TRBJ1-2
v_call: TRBV29-1
cdr3_length: 11
d_call: -
clone_size: -
cdr3_aa: CSAGEEGGYTF
cdr3_nt: TGCAGCGCTGGAGAAGAGGGAGGCTACACCTTC

j_call: TRBJ1-5
v_call: TRBV2
cdr3_length: 14
d_call: TRBD1
clone_size: few
cdr3_aa: CASSEGTGVQPQHF
cdr3_nt: TGTGCCAGCAGTGAGGGGACAGGGGTCCAGCCCCAGCATTTT

j_call: TRBJ2-1
v_call: TRBV6-6
cdr3_length: 14
d_call: TRBD2
clone_size: -
cdr3_aa: CASTEVAGAPEQFF
cdr3_nt: TGTGCCAGCACCGAGGTAGCGGGGGCTCCGGAGCAGTTCTTC

j_call: TRBJ2-1
v_call: TRBV5-1
cdr3_length: 16
d_call: TRBD2
clone_size: -
cdr3_aa: CASSLAATSVDNEQFF
cdr3_nt: TGCGCCAGCAGCTTGGCCGCGACTAGCGTAGACAATGAGCAGTTCTTC

j_call: TRBJ1-2
v_call: TRBV4-1
cdr3_length: 18
d_call: TRBD1
clone_size: -
cdr3_aa: CASSQGAWGPGGDYGYTF
cdr3_nt: TGCGCCAGCAGCCAAGGAGCTTGGGGGCCAGGGGGAGACTATGGCTACACCTTC

j_call: TRBJ2-3
v_call: TRBV6-1
cdr3_length: 13
d_call: TRBD2
clone_size: -
cdr3_aa: CASTLGLADTQYF
cdr3_nt: TGTGCCAGCACCCTGGGACTAGCTGACACGCAGTATTTT

j_call: TRBJ1-2
v_call: TRBV28
cdr3_length: 15
d_call: -
clone_size: few
cdr3_aa: CASSHGLPRDYGYTF
cdr3_nt: TGTGCCAGCAGCCACGGACTCCCGAGGGACTATGGCTACACCTTC

j_call: TRBJ1-4
v_call: TRBV30
cdr3_length: 12
d_call: TRBD1
clone_size: once
cdr3_aa: CAWRTGNEKLFF
cdr3_nt: TGTGCCTGGAGGACAGGGAATGAAAAACTGTTTTTT

j_call: TRBJ1-4
v_call: TRBV7-8
cdr3_length: 16
d_call: -
clone_size: -
cdr3_aa: CASSLTSGGFYEKLFF
cdr3_nt: TGTGCCAGCAGCTTAACGTCCGGGGGTTTTTATGAAAAACTGTTTTTT

j_call: TRBJ1-1
v_call: TRBV9
cdr3_length: 16
d_call: TRBD1
clone_size: -
cdr3_aa: CASSFSTGGGNTEAFF
cdr3_nt: TGTGCCAGCAGCTTTTCCACAGGGGGAGGGAACACTGAAGCTTTCTTT

j_call: TRBJ2-2
v_call: TRBV28
cdr3_length: 12
d_call: TRBD2
clone_size: -
cdr3_aa: CASRGLARELFF
cdr3_nt: TGTGCCAGCAGGGGACTAGCCAGGGAGCTGTTTTTT

j_call: TRBJ2-1
v_call: TRBV5-1
cdr3_length: 20
d_call: TRBD2
clone_size: -
cdr3_aa: CASSFTTGLAGGLRHNEQFF
cdr3_nt: TGCGCCAGCAGCTTTACCACCGGACTAGCGGGAGGGCTCCGGCACAATGAGCAGTTCTTC

j_call: TRBJ2-3
v_call: TRBV7-9
cdr3_length: 13
d_call: -
clone_size: -
cdr3_aa: CASSLTGTDTQYF
cdr3_nt: TGTGCCAGCAGCTTAACAGGAACAGATACGCAGTATTTT